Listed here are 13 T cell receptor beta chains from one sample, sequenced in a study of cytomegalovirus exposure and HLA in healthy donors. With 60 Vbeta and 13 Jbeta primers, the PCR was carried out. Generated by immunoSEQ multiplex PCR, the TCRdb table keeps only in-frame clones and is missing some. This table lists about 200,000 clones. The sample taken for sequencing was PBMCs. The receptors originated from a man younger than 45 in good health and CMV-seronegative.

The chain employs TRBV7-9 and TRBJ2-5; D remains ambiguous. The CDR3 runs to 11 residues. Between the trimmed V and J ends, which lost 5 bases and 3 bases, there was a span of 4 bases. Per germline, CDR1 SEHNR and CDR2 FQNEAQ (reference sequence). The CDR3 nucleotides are TGTGCCAGCAGCCAGGAAGAGACCCAGTACTTC. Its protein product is CASSQEETQYF.

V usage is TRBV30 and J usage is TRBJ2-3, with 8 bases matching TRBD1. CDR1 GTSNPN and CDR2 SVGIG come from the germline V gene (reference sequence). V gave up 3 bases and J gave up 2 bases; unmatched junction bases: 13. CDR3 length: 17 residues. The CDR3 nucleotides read TGTGCCTGGAGACAGGGGGTGTTTAGAGCTATCACAGATACGCAGTATTTT. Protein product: CAWRQGVFRAITDTQYF.

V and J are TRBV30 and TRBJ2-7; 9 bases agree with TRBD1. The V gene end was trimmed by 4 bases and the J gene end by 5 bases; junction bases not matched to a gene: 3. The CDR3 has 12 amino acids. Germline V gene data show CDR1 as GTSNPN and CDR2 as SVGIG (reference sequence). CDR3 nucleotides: TGTGCCTGGACCACAGGGGGCCACGAGCAGTACTTC. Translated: CAWTTGGHEQYF.

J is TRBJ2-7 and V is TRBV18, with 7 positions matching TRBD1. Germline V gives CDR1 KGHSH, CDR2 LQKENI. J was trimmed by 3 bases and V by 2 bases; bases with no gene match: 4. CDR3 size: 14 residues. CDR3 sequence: CASSPRPGGYEQYF. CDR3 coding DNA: TGTGCCAGCTCACCAAGGCCAGGGGGCTACGAGCAGTACTTC.

CDR3 coding DNA: TGTGCCAGCTCACCTCCTCCAGGGGCATCTGGCTACACCTTC. Residues: CASSPPPGASGYTF. The chain employs TRBV18 and TRBJ1-2; maybe TRBD1 (6 bases). The CDR3 runs to 14 residues. V lost 3 bases to trimming and J lost 7 bases, with 15 bases between them. Germline lookup yields CDR1 KGHSH and CDR2 LQKENI. The entire variable domain, with the rest obtained from reference TRBV18 and TRBJ1-2, is as follows: NAGVMQNPRHLVRRRGQEARLRCSPMKGHSHVYWYRQLPEEGLKFMVYLQKENIIDESGMPKERFSAEFPKEGPSILRIQQVVRGDSAAYFCASSPPPGASGYTFGSGTRLTVV.

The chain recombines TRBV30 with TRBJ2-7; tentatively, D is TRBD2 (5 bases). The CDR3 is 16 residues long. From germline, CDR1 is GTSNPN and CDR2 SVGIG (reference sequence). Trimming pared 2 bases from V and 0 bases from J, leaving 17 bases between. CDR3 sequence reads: CAWSIGPGIISYEQYF. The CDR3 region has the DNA TGTGCCTGGAGTATCGGACCCGGGATAATCTCCTACGAGCAGTACTTC.

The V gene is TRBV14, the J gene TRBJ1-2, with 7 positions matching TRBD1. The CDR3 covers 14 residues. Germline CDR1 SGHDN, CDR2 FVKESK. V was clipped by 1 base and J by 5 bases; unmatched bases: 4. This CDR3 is CASSQGGTAYGYTF. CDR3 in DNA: TGTGCCAGCAGCCAAGGGGGGACAGCTTATGGCTACACCTTC.

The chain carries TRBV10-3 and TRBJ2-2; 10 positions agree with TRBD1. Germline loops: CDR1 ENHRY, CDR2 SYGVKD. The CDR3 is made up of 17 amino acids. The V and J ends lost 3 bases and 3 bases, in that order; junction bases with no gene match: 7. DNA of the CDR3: TGTGCCATCAGTGAACCACCGGACAGGGGGGACACCGGGGAGCTGTTTTTT. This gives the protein CAISEPPDRGDTGELFF.

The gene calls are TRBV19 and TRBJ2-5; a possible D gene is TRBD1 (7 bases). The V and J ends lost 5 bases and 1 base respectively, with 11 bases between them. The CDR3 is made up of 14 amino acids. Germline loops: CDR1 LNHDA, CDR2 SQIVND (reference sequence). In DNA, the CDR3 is TGTGCCAGTAGTGGAGGGGGCAGCCAAGAGACCCAGTACTTC. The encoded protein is CASSGGGSQETQYF. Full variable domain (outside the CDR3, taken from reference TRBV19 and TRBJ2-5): DGGITQSPKYLFRKEGQNVTLSCEQNLNHDAMYWYRQDPGQGLRLIYYSQIVNDFQKGDIAEGYSVSREKKESFPLTVTSAQKNPTAFYLCASSGGGSQETQYFGPGTRLLVL.

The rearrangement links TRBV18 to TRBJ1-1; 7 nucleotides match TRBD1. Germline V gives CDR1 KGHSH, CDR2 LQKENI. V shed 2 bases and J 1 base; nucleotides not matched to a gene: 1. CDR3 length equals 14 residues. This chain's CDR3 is CASSPGDRNTEAFF. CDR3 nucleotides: TGTGCCAGCTCACCAGGGGACAGGAACACTGAAGCTTTCTTT. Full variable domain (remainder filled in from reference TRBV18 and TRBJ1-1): NAGVMQNPRHLVRRRGQEARLRCSPMKGHSHVYWYRQLPEEGLKFMVYLQKENIIDESGMPKERFSAEFPKEGPSILRIQQVVRGDSAAYFCASSPGDRNTEAFFGQGTRLTVV.

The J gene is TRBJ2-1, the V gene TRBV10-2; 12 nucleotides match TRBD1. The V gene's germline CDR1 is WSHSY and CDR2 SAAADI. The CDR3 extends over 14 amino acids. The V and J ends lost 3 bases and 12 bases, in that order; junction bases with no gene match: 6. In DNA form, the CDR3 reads TGCGCCAGCAGTGAAGGGACAGGGGGCTTGGGGCAGTTCTTC. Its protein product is CASSEGTGGLGQFF.

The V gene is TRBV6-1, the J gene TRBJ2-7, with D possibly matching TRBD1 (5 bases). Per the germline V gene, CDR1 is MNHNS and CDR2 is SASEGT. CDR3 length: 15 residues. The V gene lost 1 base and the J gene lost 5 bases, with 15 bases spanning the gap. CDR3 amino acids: CASSEVWGRGDEQYF. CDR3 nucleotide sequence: TGTGCCAGCAGTGAAGTCTGGGGCCGAGGCGACGAGCAGTACTTC.

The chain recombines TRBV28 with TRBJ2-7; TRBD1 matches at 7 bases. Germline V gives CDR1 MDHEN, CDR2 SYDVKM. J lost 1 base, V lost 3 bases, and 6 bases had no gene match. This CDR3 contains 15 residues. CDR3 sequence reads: CASSFPTGKSYEQYF. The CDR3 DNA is TGTGCCAGCAGTTTTCCGACAGGGAAATCCTACGAGCAGTACTTC.